Listed below are T cell receptor beta chains from one sample, sequenced in a study of CD8+ T cells in alopecia areata. The assay was immunoSEQ multiplex PCR, and TCRdb's table has in-frame clones only and misses some. The sample yields 150,000 to 200,000 clones, 64% seen once. The sequences come from CD4+ T cells sorted from blood, collected at approximately week 49, from a patient treated with tofacitinib. The receptors originated from a human donor with alopecia areata. The CDR3 runs from the conserved cysteine through the conserved F or W. Each record gives: J gene, V gene, CDR3 protein.

J gene: TRBJ1-4; V gene: TRBV29-1; CDR3 protein: CSVYSRTGAGEKLFF
J gene: TRBJ1-4; V gene: TRBV7-2; CDR3 protein: CASRGQSNEKLFF
J gene: TRBJ2-3; V gene: TRBV4-3; CDR3 protein: CASSQGLASGGDTQYF
J gene: TRBJ1-1; V gene: TRBV25-1; CDR3 protein: CASSEMGRTEAFF
J gene: TRBJ1-5; V gene: TRBV19; CDR3 protein: CATTGTPVGNQPQHF
J gene: TRBJ1-2; V gene: TRBV30; CDR3 protein: CAQGQGGYGYTF
J gene: TRBJ2-6; V gene: TRBV2; CDR3 protein: CASSAGANVLTF
J gene: TRBJ2-7; V gene: TRBV11-2; CDR3 protein: CASGGTVTLYEQYF
J gene: TRBJ1-5; V gene: TRBV7-2; CDR3 protein: CASSSQGQPQHF
J gene: TRBJ2-4; V gene: TRBV29-1; CDR3 protein: CSVEWVGRPKNIQYF
J gene: TRBJ1-2; V gene: TRBV4-3; CDR3 protein: CASSQEVTGAGYTF
J gene: TRBJ1-3; V gene: TRBV27; CDR3 protein: CASSPATGNTIYF
J gene: TRBJ2-7; V gene: TRBV9; CDR3 protein: CASSIRTSGGEQYF
J gene: TRBJ1-5; V gene: TRBV29-1; CDR3 protein: CSAQENSNQPQHF
J gene: TRBJ2-6; V gene: TRBV27; CDR3 protein: CASSQIGANVLTF
J gene: TRBJ2-7; V gene: TRBV7-2; CDR3 protein: CASSSWTGGTEQYF
J gene: TRBJ1-1; V gene: TRBV27; CDR3 protein: CASRQGRTEAFF
J gene: TRBJ2-3; V gene: TRBV29-1; CDR3 protein: CSVVWAEDTQYF
J gene: TRBJ2-7; V gene: TRBV5-1; CDR3 protein: CASSSGQATYEQYF
J gene: TRBJ2-5; V gene: TRBV30; CDR3 protein: CAFTPGTEETQYF